This T cell receptor beta chain is from a study of T cells after yellow fever vaccination. TCRdb reanalysed the 5' RACE reads using MiXCR and keeps one entry per CDR3 protein. The repertoire has 340,000 or so distinct CDR3 sequences, about 12% of them found once; the top ten carry approximately 3.4%. Unmatched junction bases numbered 4, after V lost 5 bases and J lost 9 bases. The CDR3 covers 14 residues. Looked up from germline, CDR1 is SGHTA and CDR2 is FQGNSA. This clonotype was detected a few times. J is TRBJ1-6 and V is TRBV7-2, with 10 bases that match TRBD1. Material: CD4+ T cells sorted from PBMCs, obtained 15 days after the yellow fever booster vaccination. This receptor was identified in a man aged 18 to 30 who received the YFV17D yellow fever vaccine. DNA for the CDR3: TGTGCCAGCAGCCACGGACAGGGGGTTTCACCCCTCCACTTT. Its protein product is CASSHGQGVSPLHF.